What follows are 5 T cell receptor beta chains derived from one specimen sequenced in a study of cytomegalovirus exposure and HLA in healthy donors. PCR amplification relied on 60 Vbeta primers (plus 13 Jbeta primers). The assay was immunoSEQ multiplex PCR, and TCRdb's table has in-frame clones only and misses some. The sample lists approximately 100,000 clones, more than 75% occurring once. Sequenced material: PBMCs. The source is a human donor in good health.

A few counts support this clone. This rearrangement joins TRBV9 to TRBJ1-1; TRBD1 agrees at 7 bases. Per the germline V gene, CDR1 is SGDLS and CDR2 is YYNGEE. This CDR3 is built from 15 residues. After removal of 0 bases from V and 1 base from J, the junction contained 3 bases not matched to a gene. DNA of the CDR3: TGTGCCAGCAGCGTAGGGGGACAGAAGAACACTGAAGCTTTCTTT. Amino acids: CASSVGGQKNTEAFF. Drawing the rest from reference TRBV9 and TRBJ1-1, the complete variable domain is DSGVTQTPKHLITATGQRVTLRCSPRSGDLSVYWYQQSLDQGLQFLIQYYNGEERAKGNILERFSAQQFPDLHSELNLSSLELGDSALYFCASSVGGQKNTEAFFGQGTRLTVV.

This clone was seen once. The chain couples TRBV7-9 to TRBJ1-5, with 7 positions matching TRBD1. The V and J ends lost 5 bases and 0 bases, in that order; junction bases with no gene match: 7. The CDR3 runs to 16 residues. The germline V gene has CDR1 SEHNR and CDR2 FQNEAQ (reference sequence). CDR3 protein: CASSGAGQLSNQPQHF. CDR3 nucleotide sequence: TGTGCCAGCAGCGGCGCGGGACAGCTTAGCAATCAGCCCCAGCATTTT.

The chain is built from TRBV21-1 and TRBJ2-7; the table gives TRBD2 as D, unverified against the DNA. TRBV21-1 is a pseudogene. The CDR3 contains 15 residues. CDR3 loop: CASGRTGGNPYEQYF. In DNA form, the CDR3 reads TGTGCCAGCGGAAGAACGGGGGGGAATCCCTACGAGCAGTACTTC.

This chain links TRBV25-1 with TRBJ2-1; 7 bases match TRBD2. Germline V gives CDR1 MGHDK, CDR2 SYGVNS. With V trimmed by 5 bases and J by 9 bases, 10 bases remained unmatched. The CDR3 covers 14 residues. Here the CDR3 reads CASSPLGLDVEQFF. In nucleotides, the CDR3 is TGTGCCAGCAGTCCCCTCGGACTAGACGTTGAGCAGTTCTTC.

Only one count was recorded for this clone. The CDR3 loop reads CASSKVVSGPNTGELFF. DNA of the CDR3: TGTGCCAGCAGCAAAGTGGTATCGGGTCCGAACACCGGGGAGCTGTTTTTT. This chain connects TRBV21-1 to TRBJ2-2; TRBD2 is the table's D call, not checked against the DNA. TRBV21-1 is assigned pseudogene status. The CDR3 contains 17 residues.